This TCR beta chain is drawn from a study of cytomegalovirus exposure and HLA in healthy donors. General study points: 164 TCR beta chains were listed as cytomegalovirus-associated. Most TCRs appeared rarely, but some public TCRs recurred in many donors.

Libraries were prepared by immunoSEQ multiplex PCR; TCRdb keeps only in-frame clonotypes and omits some of them. This sample carries 150,000 to 180,000 clones, about 86% of them seen once, and the ten largest clones take under 25%. The V gene lost 2 bases and the J gene lost 1 base, with 8 bases spanning the gap. The length of the CDR3 is 15 residues. Germline V CDR1 and CDR2: KGHSH, LQKENI. This clone was counted between two and nine times. Its antigen remains unidentified. While the first cohort had 600 to 800 subjects, the donors belonged to the separate validation cohort of roughly 130 subjects. The chain couples TRBV18 to TRBJ2-2; the D gene is possibly TRBD2 (5 bases). What was sequenced was PBMCs. The clonotype comes from a man aged 18 to 29 in good health and CMV-seropositive. The CDR3 loop is CASSPASGNTGELFF. CDR3 DNA: TGTGCCAGCTCACCAGCCAGCGGGAACACCGGGGAGCTGTTTTTT.